This T cell receptor (beta chain) was observed in a study of tumor and adjacent non-tumor tissue in lung cancer. In the study overall: There were around 11 adenocarcinoma, a couple of squamous cell carcinoma and 1 small cell lung cancer cases. Study-wide points: Higher tumor TCR diversity was associated with shorter survival. Top 100 clones took a larger repertoire share in normal lung.

As to this clonotype: Its antigen is currently unknown.

The library came from three nested PCR rounds adapted from ARM-PCR protocols. One entry per CDR3 protein results from TCRdb running MiXCR on the multiplex PCR reads. This table holds 120,000 or so distinct CDR3 sequences, around three fifths found once. This CDR3 region has 16 residues. Germline V gives CDR1 DFQATT, CDR2 SNEGSKA (reference sequence). V lost 7 bases, J lost 0 bases, and 20 bases lay in between. No cell sorting was done before RNA was extracted from the tissue. This TCR was sampled from a man aged 25 to 45 with non-small cell lung cancer. This chain links TRBV20-1 with TRBJ2-3; possible D gene TRBD2, 6 bases. The sequenced sample was lung tumor tissue. The CDR3: CSVLPMRGSSTDTQYF. In DNA form, the CDR3 reads TGCAGTGTTCTCCCGATGCGGGGCTCTAGCACAGATACGCAGTATTTT.